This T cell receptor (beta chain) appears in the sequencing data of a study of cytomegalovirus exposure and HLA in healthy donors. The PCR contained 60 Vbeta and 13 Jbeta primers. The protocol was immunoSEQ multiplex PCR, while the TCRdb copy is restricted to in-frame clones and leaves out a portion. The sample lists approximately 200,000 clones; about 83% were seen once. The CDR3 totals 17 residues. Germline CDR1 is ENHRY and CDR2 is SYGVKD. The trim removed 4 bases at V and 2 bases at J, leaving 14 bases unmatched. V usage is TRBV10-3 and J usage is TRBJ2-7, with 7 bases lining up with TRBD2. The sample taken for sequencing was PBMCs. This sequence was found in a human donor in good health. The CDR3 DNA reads TGTGCCATCAGTGGAGGCCTAGCGGAGACCACTCCCTACGAGCAGTACTTC. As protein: CAISGGLAETTPYEQYF.